The subject of this entry is one T cell receptor (beta chain). This entry belongs to a study of T cell changes during pregnancy in multiple sclerosis. The CDR3 totals 15 residues. The repertoire was sequenced with immunoSEQ multiplex PCR; TCRdb's copy has only in-frame clones and lacks some. The sample yields approximately 50,000 clones, 94% seen once. The origin of this receptor is a female donor with multiple sclerosis, enrolled in a pregnancy study. The sample consisted of CD4+ T cells from peripheral blood mononuclear cells, taken in the third trimester of pregnancy. The chain is built from TRBV12-2 and TRBJ1-5. TRBV12-2 is deemed a pseudogene. In DNA, the CDR3 is TGTGCAAGTCGCTTCAAACCCGGGGGTAGTCAGCCCCAGCATTTT. Protein: CASRFKPGGSQPQHF.